This entry lists 25 T cell receptor beta chains sequenced from one sample in a study of blood T cell repertoires in COVID-19. Method: immunoSEQ multiplex PCR; TCRdb's copy keeps in-frame clones and lacks some. The table lists under 250,000 clones, 86% of them singletons. The sequenced sample was peripheral blood. These receptors all come from a woman aged 80 or older with COVID-19, enrolled during active disease.

This chain connects TRBV5-1 to TRBJ1-6; D unresolved. Trimming removed 2 bases at V and 9 bases at J, with 12 bases between. Per the germline V gene, CDR1 is SGHRS and CDR2 is YFSETQ. This CDR3 is 14 amino acids long. In nucleotides, the CDR3 is TGCGCCAGCAGCTTTGAGGGATGGGGTTCACCCCTCCACTTT. Translated: CASSFEGWGSPLHF.

The chain joins TRBV7-2 to TRBJ2-1, with 10 bases identical to TRBD2. Germline CDR1 and CDR2: SGHTA and FQGNSA. This CDR3 region has 19 residues. Trimming took 1 base from V and 6 from J; bases not matched to a gene: 15. The CDR3 DNA sequence: TGTGCCAGCAGCTTAGGGGGGCCCCAGCGGGGGGGCGAGGGCAATGAGCAGTTCTTC. Translating gives CASSLGGPQRGGEGNEQFF.

This chain joins TRBV5-6 and TRBJ2-7; 8 positions agree with TRBD1. This CDR3 has 14 amino acids. The ends lost 5 bases at V and 0 bases at J; junction bases unmatched: 4. Germline-derived CDR1 and CDR2 are SGHDT and YYEEEE. CDR3 loop: CASSRQGISYEQYF. Here the CDR3 DNA reads TGTGCCAGCAGTAGACAGGGGATCTCCTACGAGCAGTACTTC.

The genes are TRBV18 and TRBJ1-1, with D unresolved. V shed 2 bases and J shed 5 bases, with 9 bases lying between them. This CDR3 is 13 amino acids long. The germline gives CDR1 KGHSH, CDR2 LQKENI. The CDR3 sequence: CASSPSQVTEAFF. CDR3 bases: TGTGCCAGCTCACCATCTCAGGTGACTGAAGCTTTCTTT.

This chain uses TRBV5-8 with TRBJ1-6; D is unclear. The CDR3 is 14 residues long. In germline, CDR1 is SGHTS, CDR2 YDEGEE. Trimming cost V 0 bases and J 10 bases, with 11 bases left between them. The CDR3 DNA reads TGTGCCAGCAGCTTGGGGCCGATTGAATCACCCCTCCACTTT. As protein: CASSLGPIESPLHF. Filled out from reference TRBV5-8 and TRBJ1-6, the complete variable domain reads EAGVTQSPTHLIKTRGQQATLRCSPISGHTSVYWYQQALGLGLQFLLWYDEGEERNRGNFPPRFSGRQFPNYSSELNVNALELEDSALYLCASSLGPIESPLHFGNGTRLTVT.

The V call is TRBV5-5, the J call TRBJ2-6; tentatively, D is TRBD1 (6 bases). Trimming removed 2 bases at V and 0 bases at J, with 12 bases between. CDR3 size: 17 residues. Germline CDR1 is SGHKS and CDR2 is YYEKEE (reference sequence). Here the CDR3 DNA reads TGTGCCAGCAGCTTAGTTTGGACAGCCTCTGGGGCCAACGTCCTGACTTTC. As protein: CASSLVWTASGANVLTF.

The rearrangement joins TRBV4-3 to TRBJ1-3; 8 bases align to TRBD1. The ends lost 1 base at V and 4 bases at J; junction bases unmatched: 3. The CDR3 totals 15 residues. CDR1 is LGHNA and CDR2 is YSLEER in the germline V gene. The CDR3 region is CASSQVRTGGNTIYF. In DNA form, the CDR3 reads TGCGCCAGCAGCCAAGTCCGGACAGGGGGAAACACCATATATTTT.

The chain uses TRBV19 and TRBJ1-5; perhaps TRBD1 as D (6 bases). Trimming took 2 bases from V and 5 from J, leaving 7 bases between them. The CDR3 is 13 amino acids. Germline V gene lookup returns CDR1 LNHDA and CDR2 SQIVND (reference sequence). The CDR3 nucleotides are TGTGCCAGTAGTATAAACAGGGATCAGCCCCAGCATTTT. The encoded protein is CASSINRDQPQHF.

The V gene is TRBV6-2 or TRBV6-3, the J gene TRBJ2-1, with 10 positions matching TRBD2. This CDR3 has 17 amino acids. The trim removed 4 bases at V and 5 bases at J, leaving 11 bases unmatched. In germline, CDR1 is MNHEY, CDR2 SVGEGT. CDR3 sequence: CASSSLSGGAGNNEQFF. The CDR3 bases are TGTGCCAGCAGTTCTCTCAGCGGGGGGGCCGGGAACAATGAGCAGTTCTTC.

This clone was seen a handful of times. This sequence joins TRBV5-1 and TRBJ1-1; the match to TRBD1 covers 8 bases. V lost 3 bases and J lost 4; bases outside the gene matches: 8. The CDR3 totals 15 residues. Germline-derived CDR1 and CDR2 are SGHRS and YFSETQ. The CDR3 DNA sequence: TGCGCCAGCAGCTATGAGACAGGGGCTATCACTGAAGCTTTCTTT. This translates into CASSYETGAITEAFF.

The chain joins TRBV6-6 to TRBJ2-2, with D unresolved. V lost 11 bases, J lost 2 bases, and 15 bases lay in between. The CDR3 totals 14 residues. CDR1 and CDR2 (germline): MNHNY, SVGAGI (reference sequence). Here the CDR3 reads CAACLSENTGELFF. In nucleotides, the CDR3 is TGTGCCGCGTGCCTGAGCGAAAACACCGGGGAGCTGTTTTTT.

The rearrangement uses TRBV18 and TRBJ2-7; the match to TRBD2 covers 7 bases. V was pared by 4 bases and J by 3 bases, with 9 bases of the junction left unmatched. The CDR3 spans 15 residues. Germline values: CDR1 KGHSH, CDR2 LQKENI. The CDR3 nucleotides are TGTGCCAGCTCACAAGGGGAGGGACGTTTCTACGAGCAGTACTTC. Translation: CASSQGEGRFYEQYF.

The rearrangement links TRBV28 to TRBJ1-5; tentative D call: TRBD1 (5 bases). This CDR3 has 17 residues. CDR1 and CDR2 from the germline V gene are MDHEN and SYDVKM. Trimming pared 7 bases from V and 1 base from J, leaving 20 bases between. CDR3: CASIPGRGAGSNQPQHF. CDR3 DNA sequence: TGTGCCAGCATCCCTGGGAGGGGAGCGGGGAGCAATCAGCCCCAGCATTTT.

This chain joins TRBV2 and TRBJ1-6, with D unclear. CDR1 and CDR2 from the germline V gene are SNHLY and FYNNEI. CDR3 size: 13 residues. Between the trimmed V and J ends, which lost 4 bases and 10 bases, there was a span of 11 bases. CDR3 residues: CASSVVAQSPLHF. In nucleotides, the CDR3 is TGTGCCAGCAGTGTGGTAGCACAATCACCCCTCCACTTT.

The V call is TRBV7-9, the J call TRBJ1-3, with D possibly TRBD1 on 6 matching bases. Germline CDR1 reads SEHNR; CDR2 reads FQNEAQ (reference sequence). The CDR3 is made up of 15 amino acids. The V end was cut by 4 bases, the J end by 1 base, with 11 bases between. The CDR3 nucleotides read TGTGCCAGCAGCTATACAGGGTCGTCTGGAAACACCATATATTTT. Translating it yields CASSYTGSSGNTIYF.

The gene calls are TRBV3-1 (or the pseudogene TRBV3-2) and TRBJ2-3; D remains unclear. Germline assignment: CDR1 LGHDT and CDR2 YNNKEL (reference sequence). The CDR3 has 11 residues. V lost 10 bases and J lost 1, with 6 bases in between. The CDR3 here is CATRGTDTQYF. The CDR3 DNA sequence: TGTGCCACCCGGGGCACAGATACGCAGTATTTT.

This chain uses TRBV3-1 (or the pseudogene TRBV3-2) with TRBJ2-3; D is perhaps TRBD2 (5 bases). V was trimmed by 1 base and J by 11 bases, leaving 10 bases between them. The germline V gene has CDR1 LGHDT and CDR2 YNNKEL (reference sequence). The CDR3 runs to 12 residues. This chain's CDR3 is CASSQVMTMQYF. For the CDR3, the DNA is TGTGCCAGCAGCCAAGTTATGACTATGCAGTATTTT.

The gene calls are TRBV7-9 and TRBJ1-3; 7 bases agree with TRBD1. V lost 1 base and J lost 2; bases outside the gene matches: 5. The CDR3 is 16 residues long. CDR1 is SEHNR, CDR2 FQNEAQ, per germline (reference sequence). CDR3 DNA sequence: TGTGCCAGCAGCTTAGGGGGCCAGGGGGCTGGAAACACCATATATTTT. This gives the protein CASSLGGQGAGNTIYF.

V and J are TRBV28 and TRBJ2-1; 8 bases fit TRBD1. The ends lost 6 bases at V and 5 bases at J; junction bases unmatched: 9. The germline V gene has CDR1 MDHEN and CDR2 SYDVKM. This CDR3 region has 15 residues. The CDR3 protein is CASRSAGGLNNEQFF. As DNA, the CDR3 is TGTGCCAGCAGGTCCGCAGGGGGCCTGAACAATGAGCAGTTCTTC.

The J gene is TRBJ1-6, the V gene TRBV19; 8 positions match TRBD1. The CDR3 has 17 residues. In germline, CDR1 is LNHDA, CDR2 SQIVND (reference sequence). V shed 5 bases and J 9 bases; nucleotides not matched to a gene: 15. CDR3 coding DNA: TGTGCCAGTAGTCCTGCGACCCCGGACAGGGTCGGTTCACCCCTCCACTTT. This codes for CASSPATPDRVGSPLHF.

The V and J genes are TRBV3-1 (or the pseudogene TRBV3-2) and TRBJ2-7; TRBD1 is a possible D gene (6 bases). Trimming pared 5 bases from V and 4 bases from J, leaving 12 bases between. CDR3 length equals 13 residues. In germline, CDR1 is LGHDT, CDR2 YNNKEL (reference sequence). CDR3 residues: CASSASRGYEQYF. CDR3 in DNA: TGTGCCAGCAGCGCCTCTAGGGGGTACGAGCAGTACTTC.

To note about this clone: The identical CDR3 is also encoded by other nucleotide sequences in the sample. The V gene is TRBV5-1, the J gene TRBJ2-5; no firm D call. V lost 0 bases to trimming and J lost 4 bases, with 4 bases between them. This CDR3 comprises 12 residues. Germline assignment: CDR1 SGHRS and CDR2 YFSETQ. The CDR3 DNA follows: TGCGCCAGCAGCTTGGCAGGAGAGACCCAGTACTTC. Translation gives CASSLAGETQYF.

This clone appeared a single time. This chain joins TRBV11-2 and TRBJ1-2; D may be TRBD1 (5 bases). Trimming shortened V by 5 bases and J by 4 bases, and 17 bases separated the two germline ends. The CDR3 runs 15 residues. CDR1 is SGHAT, CDR2 FQNNGV, per germline. The CDR3 sequence: CASSPDPTVVYGYTF. The CDR3 DNA is TGTGCCAGCAGCCCAGACCCGACAGTGGTCTATGGCTACACCTTC.

This chain connects TRBV12-3 or TRBV12-4 to TRBJ1-1, with no clear D. Trimming stripped 3 bases from V and 11 bases from J, with 7 bases between. This CDR3 is built from 10 residues. CDR3 sequence (DNA): TGTGCCAGCAGTTTCCCACGGGCTTTCTTT. It yields the protein CASSFPRAFF.

The rearrangement links TRBV6-2 or TRBV6-3 to TRBJ1-1, with 10 bases that match TRBD1. The length of the CDR3 is 15 residues. Trimming cost V 4 bases and J 6 bases; bases outside gene matches: 8. Germline CDR1 reads MNHEY; CDR2 reads SVGEGT. The CDR3 region is CASSLIPGTGAEAFF. CDR3 DNA: TGTGCCAGCAGTTTGATTCCCGGGACAGGGGCTGAAGCTTTCTTT.